A single sample is the source of the 26 T cell receptor beta chains below, sequenced in a study of human thymus T cells. Produced via immunoSEQ multiplex PCR; TCRdb's table is partial and in-frame only. This sample carries just over 45,000 clones, 95% of them seen once, and the ten largest clones take 0.15% to 0.2%. What was sequenced was blood. Every receptor here comes from a girl less than two years old with a congenital heart defect but otherwise immunologically healthy.

The chain employs TRBV7-9 and TRBJ2-1; no definite D call. V lost 1 base and J 6 bases, leaving 10 bases between the germline ends. The CDR3 runs 14 residues. Germline CDR1 and CDR2: SEHNR and FQNEAQ (reference sequence). CDR3 coding DNA: TGTGCCAGCAGCTTAGGGCACGTAACCAATGAGCAGTTCTTC. The encoded protein is CASSLGHVTNEQFF.

As DNA, the CDR3 is TGTGCCAGCAGTTTGCGACAGCAACGGTGGGAGCAGTACTTC. It encodes CASSLRQQRWEQYF. V and J are TRBV27 and TRBJ2-7; D might be TRBD1 (5 bases). The V end was cut by 3 bases, the J end by 7 bases, with 16 bases between. The CDR3 loop spans 14 amino acids. From germline, CDR1 is MNHEY and CDR2 SMNVEV (reference sequence).

The V and J genes are TRBV12-5 and TRBJ2-7; TRBD2 agrees at 7 bases. This CDR3 comprises 16 residues. Germline V CDR1 and CDR2: LGHNT, FRNRAP. The V segment lost 0 bases and the J segment 2 bases; nucleotides outside the gene matches: 7. Written as DNA, the CDR3 is TGTGCTAGTGGTTTGGTACTGGGGGGGATTCCCTACGAGCAGTACTTC. It encodes CASGLVLGGIPYEQYF.

The chain combines TRBV28 with TRBJ2-2; D possibly corresponds to TRBD1 (6 bases). CDR3 length: 21 residues. Trimming removed 2 bases from V and 5 bases from J, with 30 bases in between. The germline V gene encodes CDR1 MDHEN and CDR2 SYDVKM. CDR3 sequence: CASSLVPGHRVSGSVTGELFF. The DNA of the CDR3 is TGTGCCAGCAGTTTAGTTCCCGGGCACAGGGTATCGGGGAGTGTTACCGGGGAGCTGTTTTTT.

This chain connects TRBV6-1 to TRBJ2-1; weak D call: TRBD2 (6 bases). This CDR3 comprises 15 residues. Looked up from germline, CDR1 is MNHNS and CDR2 is SASEGT. With 8 bases removed from V and 2 bases from J, the gap between germline ends came to 16 bases. The CDR3 spells CASALRSGPYNEQFF. CDR3 sequence (DNA): TGTGCCAGCGCCCTGAGGAGCGGGCCCTACAATGAGCAGTTCTTC.

This clone has only a few counts. The J gene is TRBJ1-4, the V gene TRBV11-2; no clear D. Germline CDR1 SGHAT, CDR2 FQNNGV. The CDR3 runs to 14 residues. The V end lost 4 bases, the J end lost 4 bases, and 10 bases lay between the germline ends. The CDR3 DNA sequence: TGTGCCAGCAGCTCGGACGCCTATAATGAAAAACTGTTTTTT. Amino acid sequence: CASSSDAYNEKLFF. The full variable domain, its missing parts supplied by reference TRBV11-2 and TRBJ1-4, is EAGVAQSPRYKIIEKRQSVAFWCNPISGHATLYWYQQILGQGPKLLIQFQNNGVVDDSQLPKDRFSAERLKGVDSTLKIQPAKLEDSAVYLCASSSDAYNEKLFFGSGTQLSVL.

The rearrangement links TRBV7-2 to TRBJ1-5; tentatively, D is TRBD1 (5 bases). Germline CDR1 is SGHTA and CDR2 is FQGNSA. The CDR3 spans 13 residues. Between the trimmed V and J ends, which lost 1 base and 6 bases, there was a span of 7 bases. The CDR3 nucleotides are TGTGCCAGCAGCTTAGATAGGGGTCAGCCCCAGCATTTT. This sequence encodes CASSLDRGQPQHF.

J is TRBJ2-1 and V is TRBV11-2; 8 bases are a match to TRBD2. The V gene's germline CDR1 is SGHAT and CDR2 FQNNGV. CDR3 length: 15 residues. J lost 8 bases, V lost 5 bases, and 11 bases had no gene match. CDR3 protein: CASSLTGGRLDEQFF. The CDR3 nucleotides read TGTGCCAGCAGCCTGACAGGCGGGAGGTTGGATGAGCAGTTCTTC. The whole variable domain, remainder taken from reference TRBV11-2 and TRBJ2-1, is EAGVAQSPRYKIIEKRQSVAFWCNPISGHATLYWYQQILGQGPKLLIQFQNNGVVDDSQLPKDRFSAERLKGVDSTLKIQPAKLEDSAVYLCASSLTGGRLDEQFFGPGTRLTVL.

The chain has TRBV28 and TRBJ2-7, with TRBD1 identical over 7 bases. Germline V CDR1 and CDR2: MDHEN, SYDVKM. CDR3 length equals 14 residues. V was pared by 7 bases and J by 3 bases, with 9 bases of the junction left unmatched. The DNA of the CDR3 is TGTGCCAGCACCTCTCCCGGACAGGTCTACGAGCAGTACTTC. This sequence encodes CASTSPGQVYEQYF.

The chain links TRBV5-1 to TRBJ2-3; D might be TRBD1 (5 bases). V was shortened by 0 bases and J by 10 bases, with 12 bases between the two germline ends. The CDR3 has 13 residues. CDR1 SGHRS and CDR2 YFSETQ come from the germline V gene. CDR3: CASSLEGLGAQYF. For the CDR3, the DNA is TGCGCCAGCAGCTTGGAAGGGCTAGGGGCGCAGTATTTT.

The chain recombines TRBV5-4 with TRBJ2-5, with D hard to call. Looked up from germline, CDR1 is SGHNT and CDR2 is YYREEE (reference sequence). With 4 bases removed from V and 2 bases from J, the gap between germline ends came to 15 bases. This CDR3 has 15 residues. The chain's CDR3 is CASSLPDQLQETQYF. Written as DNA, the CDR3 is TGTGCCAGCAGCCTGCCGGACCAATTACAAGAGACCCAGTACTTC.

V is TRBV6-5 and J is TRBJ2-7, with a possible D match to TRBD2 (6 bases). With 2 bases removed from V and 2 bases from J, the gap between germline ends came to 13 bases. Germline CDR1 is MNHEY and CDR2 is SVGAGI. This CDR3 is built from 15 residues. This CDR3 is CASSYRASAAYEQYF. The CDR3 DNA sequence: TGTGCCAGCAGTTACCGGGCTAGCGCCGCCTACGAGCAGTACTTC.

V is TRBV4-1 and J is TRBJ1-5; a weak D match, TRBD1 (5 bases). Germline CDR1 reads MGHRA; CDR2 reads YSYEKL. V gave up 0 bases and J gave up 5 bases, with 17 bases separating them. This CDR3 contains 17 residues. CDR3 region: CASSQEWDGDGDQPQHF. Here the CDR3 DNA reads TGCGCCAGCAGCCAAGAATGGGACGGGGACGGCGATCAGCCCCAGCATTTT.

This rearrangement joins TRBV6-5 to TRBJ2-7; unclear D gene. The length of the CDR3 is 13 residues. Germline CDR1 is MNHEY and CDR2 is SVGAGI. Trimming left V 6 bases short and J 0 bases short, with 9 bases between. CDR3 sequence: CASSPPVSYEQYF. CDR3 DNA: TGTGCCAGCAGCCCCCCAGTCTCCTACGAGCAGTACTTC.

The chain uses TRBV27 and TRBJ2-3; possibly TRBD2 for D (6 bases). The CDR3 has 12 residues. V was clipped by 3 bases and J by 8 bases, with 9 bases between them. CDR1 and CDR2 (germline): MNHEY, SMNVEV (reference sequence). Here the CDR3 DNA reads TGTGCCAGCAGTTTTCTCGGGGGTACGCAGTATTTT. Protein: CASSFLGGTQYF.

The V call is TRBV7-9, the J call TRBJ1-5; D remains ambiguous. The length of the CDR3 is 17 residues. Germline V lookup: CDR1 SEHNR, CDR2 FQNEAQ (reference sequence). Between the trimmed V and J ends, which lost 3 bases and 2 bases, there was a span of 17 bases. The chain's CDR3 is CASSFGAGSRGNQPQHF. CDR3 nucleotide sequence: TGTGCCAGCAGCTTCGGAGCAGGCTCCCGGGGCAATCAGCCCCAGCATTTT.

This chain links TRBV9 with TRBJ2-3; D gene uncertain. CDR1 is SGDLS and CDR2 is YYNGEE in the germline V gene. The V and J ends lost 0 bases and 4 bases respectively, with 6 bases between them. This CDR3 spans 13 amino acids. As DNA, the CDR3 is TGTGCCAGCAGCGTAGGTGGTGCAGATACGCAGTATTTT. It is translated as CASSVGGADTQYF.

For the CDR3, the DNA is TGTGCCAGCAGCTTAGATGGGTCGACTAATGAAAAACTGTTTTTT. It encodes CASSLDGSTNEKLFF. V gene TRBV11-2 combines with J gene TRBJ1-4, with no clear D. The length of the CDR3 is 15 residues. The V and J ends lost 0 bases and 2 bases respectively, with 7 bases between them. CDR1 is SGHAT and CDR2 is FQNNGV in the germline V gene. Full variable domain (rest looked up from reference TRBV11-2 and TRBJ1-4): EAGVAQSPRYKIIEKRQSVAFWCNPISGHATLYWYQQILGQGPKLLIQFQNNGVVDDSQLPKDRFSAERLKGVDSTLKIQPAKLEDSAVYLCASSLDGSTNEKLFFGSGTQLSVL.

J is TRBJ2-7 and V is TRBV4-3; possibly TRBD2 for D (6 bases). Germline lookup yields CDR1 LGHNA and CDR2 YSLEER. CDR3 length equals 16 residues. Trimming left V 3 bases short and J 6 bases short, with 21 bases between. The DNA of the CDR3 is TGCGCCAGCAGCCAGCGCGTTAGCGGCCACCGTGGCGAGCAGTACTTC. Translation: CASSQRVSGHRGEQYF.

This clone was recorded once. This chain joins TRBV19 and TRBJ1-5; no reliable D call. The CDR3 length is 12 residues. V lost 3 bases to trimming and J lost 4 bases, with 4 bases between them. CDR1 and CDR2 (germline): LNHDA, SQIVND (reference sequence). The CDR3 here is CASSMLNQPQHF. The CDR3 coding sequence is TGTGCCAGTAGTATGCTGAATCAGCCCCAGCATTTT.

V and J are TRBV7-9 and TRBJ2-1; TRBD2 matches at 13 bases. The V gene end was trimmed by 1 base and the J gene end by 5 bases; junction bases not matched to a gene: 11. The CDR3 contains 19 residues. CDR1 and CDR2 (germline): SEHNR, FQNEAQ (reference sequence). Here the CDR3 reads CASSLVRLTSGRPHNEQFF. The CDR3 nucleotides are TGTGCCAGCAGCTTAGTCAGGCTGACTAGCGGGAGGCCCCACAATGAGCAGTTCTTC.

The chain uses TRBV6-6 and TRBJ2-1, with 14 bases fitting TRBD2. The V gene end was trimmed by 0 bases and the J gene end by 8 bases; junction bases not matched to a gene: 3. CDR1 and CDR2 from the germline V gene are MNHNY and SVGAGI (reference sequence). The CDR3 is 16 residues long. The DNA for the CDR3 is TGTGCCAGCAGTTACTCGACTAGCGGGAGGGGATATGAGCAGTTCTTC. Translation: CASSYSTSGRGYEQFF.

The V gene is TRBV19, the J gene TRBJ1-4, with no clear D. The CDR3 has 15 amino acids. The V and J ends lost 4 bases and 2 bases respectively, with 11 bases between them. From germline, CDR1 is LNHDA and CDR2 SQIVND (reference sequence). CDR3 protein: CASSRRFLTNEKLFF. The CDR3 DNA is TGTGCCAGTAGTAGAAGGTTCCTGACTAATGAAAAACTGTTTTTT.

The chain couples TRBV5-5 to TRBJ2-1; TRBD2 is a possible D gene (5 bases). The CDR3 runs to 13 residues. V lost 5 bases and J 4 bases, leaving 10 bases between the germline ends. The germline V gene encodes CDR1 SGHKS and CDR2 YYEKEE (reference sequence). The CDR3, as DNA: TGTGCCAGCAGAGGGCCGGGATACAATGAGCAGTTCTTC. This encodes CASRGPGYNEQFF. Complete variable domain (other parts from reference TRBV5-5 and TRBJ2-1): DAGVTQSPTHLIKTRGQQVTLRCSPISGHKSVSWYQQVLGQGPQFIFQYYEKEERGRGNFPDRFSARQFPNYSSELNVNALLLGDSALYLCASRGPGYNEQFFGPGTRLTVL.

V and J are TRBV19 and TRBJ1-4, with 7 bases aligning to TRBD1. The CDR3 covers 15 residues. V was clipped by 7 bases and J by 6 bases; unmatched bases: 11. The germline CDR1 and CDR2 sequences are LNHDA and SQIVND (reference sequence). The DNA of the CDR3 is TGTGCCAGTACCCCCCGAGGACAGGTGGATGAAAAACTGTTTTTT. Translated, it gives CASTPRGQVDEKLFF.

The chain has TRBV19 and TRBJ2-2; D possibly corresponds to TRBD1 (5 bases). Per germline, CDR1 LNHDA and CDR2 SQIVND (reference sequence). V dropped 7 bases and J dropped 2 bases, with 11 bases sitting between them. This CDR3 is 14 amino acids long. The CDR3: CASTGRANTGELFF. CDR3 nucleotides: TGTGCCAGTACTGGCAGGGCCAACACCGGGGAGCTGTTTTTT.